These 22 T cell receptor beta chains came from one sample sequenced in a study of blood T cells in healthy people across ages (dated by TCRdb to between 2015 and 2017). Libraries were built with 5' RACE. The sample was run on an Illumina HiSeq 2500. A second PCR of about 7 to 12 cycles was run with a J-beta primer mix and a sample-barcoded 5' primer. The public reads were reanalyzed by TCRdb: fastp trimming at Q25, MiXCR alignment, in-frame beta chains only. Merged by CDR3 protein, the rows form single entries marked with the most common genes and DNA. Here the sample has hundreds of thousands of distinct CDR3 sequences; more than 25% occur a single time. The ten largest make up around 16% of the sample. The sequenced material came from blood. The receptors were gathered from a woman of 80 years or more in good health.

This clonotype was counted a few times. The chain has TRBV7-8 and TRBJ2-7; D assignment may be TRBD1 or TRBD2 (5 bases each). V gave up 2 bases and J gave up 12 bases, with 20 bases separating them. CDR1 is SGHVS, CDR2 FQNEAQ, per germline. CDR3 length equals 14 residues. The CDR3 sequence: CASSLKESGRPGYF. The CDR3 DNA sequence: TGTGCCAGCAGCTTAAAAGAATCGGGACGTCCGGGGTACTTC.

This clonotype came up many times. The rearrangement joins TRBV10-3 to TRBJ2-3; 10 bases are shared with TRBD1. With 6 bases clipped from V and 3 bases from J, the junction kept 6 bases outside the gene matches. The CDR3 spans 15 residues. CDR1 and CDR2 (germline): ENHRY, SYGVKD. This chain's CDR3 is CAISRGQGQTDTQYF. In DNA form, the CDR3 reads TGTGCCATCAGCCGGGGACAGGGGCAAACAGATACGCAGTATTTT.

A remark on this clonotype: A much larger clone differs from this one at a single base, so this may be a read error. The chain links TRBV18 to TRBJ2-7; 7 bases align to TRBD1. V gave up 0 bases and J gave up 9 bases; unmatched junction bases: 23. The CDR3 contains 19 residues. Germline CDR1 and CDR2: KGHSH and LQKENI. CDR3 nucleotides: TGTGCCAGCTCACCACCTCCGGGACAGAGGATGGCCTTTAGGTTCGGGCAGTACTTC. As protein: CASSPPPGQRMAFRFGQYF.

The sample holds many counts of this clonotype. The chain has TRBV20-1 and TRBJ2-3, with 8 bases lining up with TRBD2. Germline assignment: CDR1 DFQATT and CDR2 SNEGSKA (reference sequence). Unmatched junction bases numbered 9, after V lost 5 bases and J lost 2 bases. The CDR3 is made up of 15 amino acids. CDR3 loop: CSAPQGGGNTDTQYF. The CDR3 nucleotides are TGCAGTGCTCCTCAGGGCGGGGGGAACACAGATACGCAGTATTTT.

This clonotype was detected a few times. The chain has TRBV10-1 and TRBJ2-3; D ambiguous. Trimming removed 8 bases from V and 4 bases from J, with 10 bases in between. Germline CDR1 is WNHNN and CDR2 is SYGVQD (reference sequence). CDR3 length: 12 amino acids. CDR3 nucleotides: TGCGCCAGCGGTGTGTCGGCAGATACGCAGTATTTT. Its protein product is CASGVSADTQYF.

The CDR3 loop is CASSNRLRGKNIQYF. The CDR3, as DNA: TGTGCCAGTAGCAACAGGCTCCGGGGCAAAAACATTCAGTACTTC. The chain is built from TRBV12-3 or TRBV12-4 and TRBJ2-4, with D possibly being TRBD1 or TRBD2 (5 bases each). Trimming pared 9 bases from V and 3 bases from J, leaving 18 bases between. The CDR3 covers 15 residues.

CDR3 amino acids: CASRDRGAFYEQYF. In nucleotides, the CDR3 is TGTGCCAGCAGAGATAGGGGGGCCTTCTACGAGCAGTACTTC. The rearrangement links TRBV12-3 or TRBV12-4 to TRBJ2-4, with D tentatively TRBD1 or TRBD2 (6 bases each). The J call may be faulty, since TRBJ2-7 better matches the DNA end. The CDR3 has 14 residues.

The chain joins TRBV7-9 to TRBJ1-2; tentative D call: TRBD1 (5 bases). V gave up 7 bases and J gave up 3 bases, with 18 bases separating them. This CDR3 comprises 15 residues. CDR1 is SEHNR and CDR2 is FQNEAQ in the germline V gene (reference sequence). The CDR3 is CASTPNAAGYYGYTF. CDR3 sequence (DNA): TGTGCCAGCACCCCAAACGCGGCAGGGTACTATGGCTACACCTTC.

This clonotype was counted at least ten times. The chain carries TRBV3-1 and TRBJ2-3, with 16 bases that match TRBD2. The CDR3 extends over 17 amino acids. Germline V gives CDR1 LGHDT, CDR2 YNNKEL (reference sequence). V lost 3 bases to trimming and J lost 5 bases; unmatched junction nucleotides: 5. The CDR3 loop reads CASSQIGTSGGVDTQYF. CDR3 nucleotides: TGTGCCAGCAGCCAGATTGGGACTAGCGGGGGGGTAGATACGCAGTATTTT.

This clonotype was found many times. The rearrangement joins TRBV25-1 to TRBJ1-2; 8 nucleotides align to TRBD1. V was clipped by 6 bases and J by 2 bases; unmatched bases: 5. Germline V gene data show CDR1 as MGHDK and CDR2 as SYGVNS. The CDR3 extends over 14 amino acids. Written as DNA, the CDR3 is TGTGCCAGCAGGACACCAGGGGGCAACTATGGCTACACCTTC. Translation: CASRTPGGNYGYTF.

There are many counts of this clonotype. The V gene is TRBV20-1, the J gene TRBJ2-1; perhaps TRBD1 as D (5 bases). Trimming stripped 1 base from V and 8 bases from J, with 9 bases between. This CDR3 comprises 12 residues. In germline, CDR1 is DFQATT, CDR2 SNEGSKA (reference sequence). CDR3 sequence (DNA): TGCAGTGCTAGAGCAGGGCGCGATGAGCAGTTCTTC. It encodes CSARAGRDEQFF.

This clonotype was counted at least ten times. The V call is TRBV21-1, the J call TRBJ2-7; whether TRBD1, the table's D call, matches the DNA was not checked. TRBV21-1 is flagged as a pseudogene. The CDR3 covers 15 residues. The CDR3 nucleotides read TGTGCCAGCAGCAAACTACAGGGGGGATTTCGCGAGCAGTACTTC. Translating it yields CASSKLQGGFREQYF.

This clonotype was detected a few times. This rearrangement joins TRBV2 to TRBJ2-1; no clear D. The CDR3 spans 12 residues. CDR1 SNHLY and CDR2 FYNNEI come from the germline V gene. The V and J ends lost 4 bases and 7 bases respectively, with 8 bases between them. DNA of the CDR3: TGTGCCAGCAGTGTTTTGGGAAATGAGCAGTTCTTC. As protein: CASSVLGNEQFF.

This clonotype was seen many times. The CDR3 sequence is CSARETGAGGYTF. The DNA for the CDR3 is TGCAGTGCTAGAGAGACAGGGGCAGGTGGCTACACCTTC. The V gene is TRBV20-1, the J gene TRBJ1-2; 8 positions match TRBD1. V lost 0 bases, J lost 7 bases, and 4 bases stayed unmatched. This CDR3 comprises 13 residues. The germline V gene has CDR1 DFQATT and CDR2 SNEGSKA (reference sequence).

This clonotype was counted a few times. The V gene is TRBV20-1, the J gene TRBJ2-3; the match to TRBD2 covers 8 bases. There are 15 residues in the CDR3. From germline, CDR1 is DFQATT and CDR2 SNEGSKA (reference sequence). V was pared by 5 bases and J by 2 bases, with 9 bases of the junction left unmatched. The CDR3 is CSAGTSGGYTDTQYF. Here the CDR3 DNA reads TGCAGTGCTGGTACCAGCGGGGGATACACAGATACGCAGTATTTT.

This clonotype was found many times. This chain uses TRBV5-1 with TRBJ2-3, with TRBD2 matching over 7 bases. Germline CDR1 SGHRS, CDR2 YFSETQ. The CDR3 length is 16 residues. J lost 3 bases, V lost 3 bases, and 10 bases had no gene match. The CDR3 coding sequence is TGCGCCAGCAGCTCCGGGACTAACAGCCATACAGATACGCAGTATTTT. Protein sequence: CASSSGTNSHTDTQYF.

This clonotype was seen only a few times. The rearrangement links TRBV7-9 to TRBJ2-3, with D perhaps TRBD2 (6 bases). Germline CDR1 and CDR2: SEHNR and FQNEAQ (reference sequence). The V gene lost 6 bases and the J gene lost 0 bases, with 10 bases spanning the gap. This CDR3 has 14 residues. This chain's CDR3 is CASRRSGSTDTQYF. DNA of the CDR3: TGTGCCAGCAGAAGGAGCGGGAGCACAGATACGCAGTATTTT. The whole variable domain, remainder taken from reference TRBV7-9 and TRBJ2-3, is DTGVSQNPRHKITKRGQNVTFRCDPISEHNRLYWYRQTLGQGPEFLTYFQNEAQLEKSRLLSDRFSAERPKGSFSTLEIQRTEQGDSAMYLCASRRSGSTDTQYFGPGTRLTVL.

This clonotype occurred once. A read error may account for a junction end that differs from germline. In nucleotides, the CDR3 is TGTGTCTGGAGTGCAGGGGGAGAGACCCAGTACTTC. This codes for CVWSAGGETQYF. This rearrangement joins TRBV30 to TRBJ2-7, with 7 bases identical to TRBD1. TRBJ2-5 explains the end of the DNA better; the J call may be wrong. Germline V CDR1 and CDR2: GTSNPN, SVGIG (reference sequence). This CDR3 has 12 amino acids.

Of note for this clonotype: A much larger clone sits a single nucleotide away, making a read error possible. The chain uses TRBV7-2 and TRBJ2-1; maybe TRBD2 (5 bases). The V gene's germline CDR1 is SGHTA and CDR2 FQGNSA. The V end was cut by 5 bases, the J end by 1 base, with 15 bases between. The CDR3 sequence is 16 residues long. The CDR3 DNA reads TGTGCCAGCAGCCGCCAGACTGGCGGGTCCTACAATGAGCAGTTCTTC. Translated, it gives CASSRQTGGSYNEQFF.

This clonotype was counted many times. The V gene is TRBV20-1, the J gene TRBJ2-3; TRBD2 might be the D (5 bases). Germline assignment: CDR1 DFQATT and CDR2 SNEGSKA (reference sequence). Trimming stripped 1 base from V and 4 bases from J, with 15 bases between. The CDR3 runs to 15 residues. CDR3 in amino acids: CSARVTAGLADTQYF. Here the CDR3 DNA reads TGCAGTGCTAGAGTAACGGCCGGACTCGCAGATACGCAGTATTTT.

With respect to this clonotype: A single base separates this from a much larger clone, so it may be a read error. The chain carries TRBV24-1 and TRBJ2-5, with D unresolved. Germline V gives CDR1 KGHDR, CDR2 SFDVKD. The CDR3 loop spans 15 amino acids. The CDR3 loop is CATCDRDKTGETQYF. The DNA of the CDR3 is TGTGCCACCTGTGATCGAGACAAGACGGGAGAGACCCAGTACTTC.

This clonotype was seen at least ten times. This chain joins TRBV20-1 and TRBJ1-5; no clear D. The germline V and J ends were trimmed by 1 base and 1 base, with 5 bases remaining between them. Germline values: CDR1 DFQATT, CDR2 SNEGSKA (reference sequence). There are 13 residues in the CDR3. The CDR3 spells CSARGGSNQPQHF. The DNA of the CDR3 is TGCAGTGCTAGAGGAGGGAGCAATCAGCCCCAGCATTTT.